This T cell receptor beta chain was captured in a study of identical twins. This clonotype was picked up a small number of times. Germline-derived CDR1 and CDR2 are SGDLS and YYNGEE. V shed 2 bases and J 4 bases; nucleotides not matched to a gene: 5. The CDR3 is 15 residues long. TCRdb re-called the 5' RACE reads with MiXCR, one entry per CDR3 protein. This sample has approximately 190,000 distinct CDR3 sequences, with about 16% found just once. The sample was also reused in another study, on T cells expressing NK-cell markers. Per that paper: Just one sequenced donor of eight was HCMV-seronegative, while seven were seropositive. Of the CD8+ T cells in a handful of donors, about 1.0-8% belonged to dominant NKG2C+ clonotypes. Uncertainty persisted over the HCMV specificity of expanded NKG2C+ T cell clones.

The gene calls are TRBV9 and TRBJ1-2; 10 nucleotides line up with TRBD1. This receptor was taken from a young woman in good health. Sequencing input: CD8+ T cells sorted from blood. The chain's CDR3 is CASSVSRTGGYGYTF. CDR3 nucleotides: TGTGCCAGCAGCGTTAGCCGGACAGGGGGCTATGGCTACACCTTC.